This T cell receptor (beta chain) was identified during a study of Ad26.COV2.S vaccination and SARS-CoV-2 variants. Germline lookup yields CDR1 LNHDA and CDR2 SQIVND (reference sequence). The CDR3 covers 19 residues. After removal of 5 bases from V and 0 bases from J, the junction contained 9 bases not matched to a gene. Documented treatment: 15 to 20 received Ad26.COV2.S at low or high dose, single or two shots; 5 received placebo; per-sample allocation not given. Samples analyzed were those drawn on day 63 after the first vaccine or placebo injection. Generated by immunoSEQ multiplex PCR, the TCRdb table keeps only in-frame clones and is missing some. Seen here are 400,000 to 450,000 clones, around 91% observed once, and the top ten hold roughly 4%.

This TCR derives from a person aged 18-60 years who received the Ad26.COV2.S COVID-19 vaccine or a placebo. This specimen consisted of peripheral blood, obtained in a trial of Ad26.COV2.S vaccine versus placebo. The genes are TRBV19 and TRBJ2-2; 13 positions agree with TRBD2. The CDR3 protein is CASSPRLAGGFANTGELFF. The CDR3 DNA follows: TGTGCCAGTAGTCCCCGACTAGCGGGAGGTTTCGCGAACACCGGGGAGCTGTTTTTT.